A selection of T cell receptor beta chains follows, all from one sample in a study of CD8 T cells in Susac syndrome. MiXCR, run by TCRdb on the immunoSEQ multiplex PCR reads, gives a single entry per CDR3 protein. The sample includes 190,000 or so distinct CDR3 sequences, approximately 95% of them seen just once. The sample consisted of CD4+ T cells from PBMCs. These receptor sequences come from a human donor with multiple sclerosis. Both conserved end residues are part of each CDR3. A D gene is named only where the DNA matches it firmly. Rows give clone size only sometimes, using once, few, many, or a class for an expanded clone.

v_gene,j_gene,d_gene,abundance,CDR3nt,CDR3aa
TRBV20-1,TRBJ1-6,TRBD1,-,TGCAGTGCTAGATCGAGGGGGACAGTGGGCTCCTATAATTCACCCCTCCACTTT,CSARSRGTVGSYNSPLHF
TRBV9,TRBJ2-5,TRBD2,-,TGTGCCAGCAGCGCCGGGGGGGAGACCCAGTACTTC,CASSAGGETQYF
TRBV20-1,TRBJ2-1,TRBD2,-,TGCAGTGCCAGACTAGCGGGGGGGAGTTTTATCTACAATGAGCAGTTCTTC,CSARLAGGSFIYNEQFF
TRBV3-1,TRBJ2-6,-,-,TGTGCCAGCAGCCTCGGTGGGGCGGCCAACGTCCTGACTTTC,CASSLGGAANVLTF
TRBV3-1,TRBJ2-3,-,-,TGTGCCAGCAGCCATCACGGGGAAGATACGCAGTATTTT,CASSHHGEDTQYF
TRBV6-5,TRBJ1-1,-,once,TGTGCCAGCAGTTACCGGACTCGGGCTGGCACTGAAGCTTTCTTT,CASSYRTRAGTEAFF
TRBV6-2/TRBV6-3,TRBJ2-2,-,once,TGTGCCAGTCTTCGGGACGGCGCGAACACCGGGGAGCTGTTTTTT,CASLRDGANTGELFF
TRBV20-1,TRBJ1-2,-,-,TGCAGTGCCCAGGGTGGCGGTGGCTACACCTTC,CSAQGGGGYTF
TRBV9,TRBJ2-1,-,-,TGTGCCAGCAGCGTATTGGGAGACAGCTCCTACAATGAGCAGTTCTTC,CASSVLGDSSYNEQFF
TRBV7-3,TRBJ2-5,TRBD2,-,TGTGCCAGCAGCTTCCTAGCGGGGGGCCAAGAGACCCAGTACTTC,CASSFLAGGQETQYF
TRBV7-8,TRBJ2-3,-,-,TGTGCCAGCAGCTTAGCGCTTCGGGGAGGGCAGTATTTT,CASSLALRGGQYF
TRBV7-9,TRBJ1-5,TRBD1,-,TGTGCCAGCAGCCCCTCCGGGACAGGCAATCAGCCCCAGCATTTT,CASSPSGTGNQPQHF
TRBV12-3/TRBV12-4,TRBJ1-5,TRBD1,-,TGTGCCAGCAGTGGGGACAGGGAGGGTAGTCAGCCCCAGCATTTT,CASSGDREGSQPQHF
TRBV20-1,TRBJ1-6,-,-,TGCAGTGCTAGAGATGGGGTTATGACTGTCGATAATTCACCCCTCCACTTT,CSARDGVMTVDNSPLHF
TRBV7-9,TRBJ1-2,-,-,TGTGCCAGCAGCTTAGGGGGGTCGCCTATTACCAAGGGCTACACCTTC,CASSLGGSPITKGYTF
TRBV7-2,TRBJ1-1,-,few,TGTGCCAGCAGCCCGCAGGGTTCCACTGAAGCTTTCTTT,CASSPQGSTEAFF
TRBV4-1,TRBJ2-4,TRBD1,-,TGCGCCAGCAGCCAAGATCCGGACAGGGGGCAAGTAGCCAAAAACATTCAGTACTTC,CASSQDPDRGQVAKNIQYF
TRBV24-1,TRBJ2-2,-,-,TGTGCCACCAGTGATTGGAGAGTGAACACCGGGGAGCTGTTTTTT,CATSDWRVNTGELFF
TRBV20-1,TRBJ2-1,TRBD2,-,TGCAGTGCTAGAGTTCGGCGGGGGGGCCTCAATGAGCAGTTCTTC,CSARVRRGGLNEQFF
TRBV13,TRBJ2-3,TRBD2,-,TGTGCCAGCAGCTTAGGCGAACTAGCGGTCCCAGATACGCAGTATTTT,CASSLGELAVPDTQYF
TRBV12-3/TRBV12-4,TRBJ1-4,-,-,TGTGCCAGCAGTTTAACCCTGGGAAATGAAAAACTGTTTTTT,CASSLTLGNEKLFF
TRBV4-1,TRBJ1-2,-,-,TGCGCCAGCAGCCAAGATGTGCTAACAGACTCTGGGTATGGCTACACCTTC,CASSQDVLTDSGYGYTF
TRBV29-1,TRBJ1-1,-,-,TGCAGCGTGGGGACGGTAATGAACACTGAAGCTTTCTTT,CSVGTVMNTEAFF
TRBV27,TRBJ1-2,TRBD1,-,TGTGCCAGCAACGACCCAGGGGGCCGCTACACCTTC,CASNDPGGRYTF
TRBV6-6,TRBJ2-2,-,-,TGTGCCAGCAGCGAGGGCTCCGGGGAGCTGTTTTTT,CASSEGSGELFF
TRBV30,TRBJ1-1,-,-,TGTGCCTGGACCTTGAGGAGAAACACTGAAGCTTTCTTT,CAWTLRRNTEAFF
TRBV29-1,TRBJ2-6,-,once,TGCAGCGTTGGTAATTTCTCTGGGGCCAACGTCCTGACTTTC,CSVGNFSGANVLTF
TRBV20-1,TRBJ2-1,-,-,TGCAGTGCTACCCACCAGCGCCGGGTGGGGAATGAGCAGTTCTTC,CSATHQRRVGNEQFF
TRBV2,TRBJ1-6,-,-,TGTGCCAGCACGAGGGGTGGTAATTCACCCCTCCACTTT,CASTRGGNSPLHF
TRBV7-2,TRBJ2-6,-,-,TGTGCCAGCAGCCGCGCAGAGGTCCTGACTTTC,CASSRAEVLTF
TRBV29-1,TRBJ2-5,TRBD2,-,TGCAGCGTTGGTAAGGGAGGGCAAGAGACCCAGTACTTC,CSVGKGGQETQYF
TRBV3-1,TRBJ2-5,TRBD2,-,TGTGCCAGCAATCTTCTAGCGGGGGGCCAAGAGACCCAGTACTTC,CASNLLAGGQETQYF
TRBV2,TRBJ2-1,TRBD2,-,TGTGCCAGCAGGGGGACTAGCGGGGTACAGTTCTTC,CASRGTSGVQFF
TRBV30,TRBJ2-5,TRBD2,-,TGTGCCTGGAGTGTAACCCTAGCGGGGGAAGAGACCCAGTACTTC,CAWSVTLAGEETQYF
TRBV12-3/TRBV12-4,TRBJ2-3,TRBD1,-,TGTGCCAGCAGTCCCGGGACAGGGAGGACAGATACGCAGTATTTT,CASSPGTGRTDTQYF
TRBV7-2,TRBJ2-5,-,-,TGTGCCAGCAGCTTAGATTCCGGAGCCGAAGAGACCCAGTACTTC,CASSLDSGAEETQYF
TRBV27,TRBJ2-1,-,-,TGTGCCAGCAGTAGAGGGGTCTCCTACAATGAGCAGTTCTTC,CASSRGVSYNEQFF
TRBV6-1,TRBJ2-2,-,-,TGTGCCAGCAAACCCCCTTTCAGGGGGGGCTTTAGTAACACCGGGGAGCTGTTTTTT,CASKPPFRGGFSNTGELFF
TRBV29-1,TRBJ2-1,-,-,TGCAGCGTTGAATCGGGACAAAGCAAGTTCTTC,CSVESGQSKFF
TRBV3-1,TRBJ2-5,-,-,TGTGCCAGCAGCCAACCCGGCCAACAAGAGACCCAGTACTTC,CASSQPGQQETQYF
TRBV29-1,TRBJ1-6,-,-,TGCAGCGTCAGAGAGGTTACAGGGAATTCACCCCTCCACTTT,CSVREVTGNSPLHF